This TCR beta chain was obtained from a study of shared clonotypes between healthy human individuals. Findings and caveats of the study: An effect of sequencing depth on clonotype sharing among donors was expected. Of the naive CD4 clonotypes, approximately 5% were shared across a handful of donors. Among non-shared clonotypes, generation probabilities were lower than among those shared by all four donors.

In the case of this clone: Antigen specificity is unknown.

CDR1 is MGHRA and CDR2 is YSYEKL in the germline V gene. There are 16 residues in the CDR3. V lost 4 bases, J lost 6 bases, and 9 bases stayed unmatched. Deep was the level at which the assay was run. The repertoire was sequenced with immunoSEQ multiplex PCR; TCRdb's copy has only in-frame clones and lacks some. This table holds 2,100,000 or so clones, approximately 95% found once. The sample taken for sequencing was naive CD4+ T cells sorted from blood. Described subset: CD45RA+ positively selected. This sequence joins TRBV4-1 and TRBJ2-1, with 10 bases that match TRBD2. The TCR comes from a man aged 18 to 29 in good health. CDR3 nucleotide sequence: TGCGCCAGCAGCCCCTCCCCGGGACTAGCGTCCAATGAGCAGTTCTTC. Amino acid sequence: CASSPSPGLASNEQFF.